This TCR beta chain was observed in a study of blood T cell repertoires in COVID-19. Study in general: Whether acute or convalescent, the COVID-19 samples came from the United States, Italy and Spain. The analysed material was cDNA or gDNA that came from T cells, B-cell-depleted T cells, or PBMCs.

TCRdb's copy holds only in-frame clones and misses some; the assay was immunoSEQ multiplex PCR. The data contain about 330,000 clones, 87% of them singletons. After removal of 2 bases from V and 2 bases from J, the junction contained 2 bases not matched to a gene. Germline values: CDR1 SGDLS, CDR2 YYNGEE. The length of the CDR3 is 14 residues. The specimen was peripheral blood. The chain uses TRBV9 and TRBJ2-7; 9 nucleotides align to TRBD1. This sequence originates from a man aged 25 to 40 with COVID-19, enrolled during active disease. In DNA, the CDR3 is TGTGCCAGCAGCGTGGGGACAGGGCCCTACGAGCAGTACTTC. This translates into CASSVGTGPYEQYF. Full variable domain (outside the CDR3, taken from reference TRBV9 and TRBJ2-7): DSGVTQTPKHLITATGQRVTLRCSPRSGDLSVYWYQQSLDQGLQFLIQYYNGEERAKGNILERFSAQQFPDLHSELNLSSLELGDSALYFCASSVGTGPYEQYFGPGTRLTVT.